The 24 T cell receptor beta chains presented below share a single source sample, sequenced in a study of spatial heterogeneity in lung cancer (dated by TCRdb to the late 2010s). Library preparation was by 5' RACE. Sequencing used a NextSeq 500. The raw public reads went through TCRdb reprocessing: fastp at Q25, MiXCR clone calling, in-frame beta chains kept. Identical CDR3 proteins give one entry, which carries the most common genes and DNA. The sample yields about 16,000 distinct CDR3 sequences; 7.9% were counted once. More than 25% of the sample lies in the top ten. Reading the label with the study, this specimen's time point is: sample taken at primary tumor resection. For TCR sequencing, whole RNA was extracted from tumor and nontumor lung tissue, or from cryopreserved PBMC samples, and no cell sorting was done. The material sequenced was PBMCs, taken at surgery. Receptors originate from a female donor with early-stage non-small cell lung cancer.

This clonotype was counted only a few times. The rearrangement links TRBV20-1 to TRBJ2-1; D is possibly TRBD2 (6 bases). V lost 1 base, J lost 8 bases, and 18 bases lay in between. Looked up from germline, CDR1 is DFQATT and CDR2 is SNEGSKA (reference sequence). This CDR3 comprises 15 residues. This CDR3 is CSARVSGRPRDEQFF. CDR3 nucleotides: TGCAGTGCTAGAGTCAGCGGGCGTCCCCGGGATGAGCAGTTCTTC.

This clonotype was observed many times. The gene calls are TRBV30 and TRBJ2-2; 8 nucleotides match TRBD1. The CDR3 spans 14 residues. CDR1 and CDR2 from the germline V gene are GTSNPN and SVGIG (reference sequence). With 3 bases clipped from V and 5 bases from J, the junction kept 5 bases outside the gene matches. CDR3 coding DNA: TGTGCCTGGAGGGACAGGGATTGGACCGGGGAGCTGTTTTTT. Its protein is CAWRDRDWTGELFF.

This clonotype was seen repeatedly, ten times or more. The J gene is TRBJ1-1, the V gene TRBV7-9, with D unresolved. V lost 1 base and J lost 1, with 7 bases in between. The CDR3 totals 14 residues. Germline V gene lookup returns CDR1 SEHNR and CDR2 FQNEAQ (reference sequence). CDR3 DNA sequence: TGTGCCAGCAGCTTAGGACGGCCGAACACTGAAGCTTTCTTT. It codes for CASSLGRPNTEAFF.

This clonotype was detected many times. The genes are TRBV3-1 and TRBJ2-5; 8 bases map to TRBD2. Germline trimming cut 6 bases from V and 4 bases from J; bases unmatched to any gene: 7. Per germline, CDR1 LGHDT and CDR2 YNNKEL (reference sequence). This CDR3 is 14 amino acids long. The CDR3 nucleotides are TGTGCCAGCAGATCCAGCGGGAGCGGAGAGACCCAGTACTTC. It encodes CASRSSGSGETQYF.

This clonotype came up many times. The V gene is TRBV27, the J gene TRBJ1-2; D remains unclear. The CDR3 runs 13 residues. With 5 bases removed from V and 6 bases from J, the gap between germline ends came to 13 bases. Germline V gives CDR1 MNHEY, CDR2 SMNVEV (reference sequence). The CDR3 bases are TGTGCCAGCAGTAGAGGTGGGATAGATGGCTACACCTTC. This codes for CASSRGGIDGYTF.

Ten or more counts support this clonotype. The chain has TRBV10-3 and TRBJ2-1; tentative D call: TRBD2 (6 bases). The germline V and J ends were trimmed by 7 bases and 6 bases, with 10 bases remaining between them. CDR1 and CDR2 from the germline V gene are ENHRY and SYGVKD. The CDR3 sequence is 12 residues long. CDR3 loop: CAINGGLNEQFF. The CDR3 coding sequence is TGTGCCATCAATGGGGGACTCAATGAGCAGTTCTTC.

The gene calls are TRBV7-8 and TRBJ2-3, with D unresolved. The V gene's germline CDR1 is SGHVS and CDR2 FQNEAQ. This CDR3 contains 15 residues. V lost 1 base and J 0 bases, leaving 8 bases between the germline ends. CDR3 in amino acids: CASSLVDGSTDTQYF. CDR3 DNA: TGTGCCAGCAGCTTAGTGGACGGTAGCACAGATACGCAGTATTTT.

The V and J genes are TRBV20-1 and TRBJ2-1; 9 bases match TRBD2. CDR1 DFQATT and CDR2 SNEGSKA come from the germline V gene (reference sequence). The CDR3 is 14 residues long. V was clipped by 1 base and J by 7 bases; unmatched bases: 5. This chain's CDR3 is CSARGAGGLNEQFF. CDR3 sequence (DNA): TGCAGTGCTAGAGGGGCGGGAGGGCTTAATGAGCAGTTCTTC.

This clonotype was seen ten or more times. The chain combines TRBV5-1 with TRBJ1-2; D is unresolved. Trimming left V 0 bases short and J 6 bases short, with 12 bases between. Germline loops: CDR1 SGHRS, CDR2 YFSETQ. The CDR3 runs 14 residues. In DNA, the CDR3 is TGCGCCAGCAGCTTGGTGGCAGAAGGTCATGGCTACACCTTC. It specifies CASSLVAEGHGYTF.

This clonotype has only a few counts. This chain links TRBV5-6 with TRBJ2-7; TRBD2 matches at 8 bases. The CDR3 extends over 14 amino acids. The trim removed 3 bases at V and 3 bases at J, leaving 5 bases unmatched. CDR1 SGHDT and CDR2 YYEEEE come from the germline V gene. The CDR3 sequence: CASSWTSSVYEQYF. The CDR3, as DNA: TGTGCCAGCAGCTGGACTAGCTCGGTCTACGAGCAGTACTTC. Using reference TRBV5-6 and TRBJ2-7 for the parts outside the CDR3, the full variable domain is DAGVTQSPTHLIKTRGQQVTLRCSPKSGHDTVSWYQQALGQGPQFIFQYYEEEERQRGNFPDRFSGHQFPNYSSELNVNALLLGDSALYLCASSWTSSVYEQYFGPGTRLTVT.

This clonotype appeared many times. The chain combines TRBV5-6 with TRBJ2-1; D call uncertain. CDR3 length equals 13 residues. Germline CDR1 reads SGHDT; CDR2 reads YYEEEE. V was cut by 0 bases and J by 3 bases, with 4 bases left in between. CDR3 amino acids: CASSLDHYNEQFF. The CDR3 DNA follows: TGTGCCAGCAGCTTGGACCACTACAATGAGCAGTTCTTC.

This clonotype was counted many times. CDR3 sequence: CASSPGEGTDTQYF. The CDR3 region has the DNA TGTGCCAGCTCCCCAGGGGAGGGAACAGATACGCAGTATTTT. The genes are TRBV2 and TRBJ2-3; D might be TRBD2 (7 bases). The CDR3 is 14 residues long. V was clipped by 8 bases and J by 3 bases, with 15 bases between them. The germline gives CDR1 SNHLY, CDR2 FYNNEI. The full variable domain, its missing parts supplied by reference TRBV2 and TRBJ2-3, is EPEVTQTPSHQVTQMGQEVILRCVPISNHLYFYWYRQILGQKVEFLVSFYNNEISEKSEIFDDQFSVERPDGSNFTLKIRSTKLEDSAMYFCASSPGEGTDTQYFGPGTRLTVL.

This clonotype showed up many times. V usage is TRBV9 and J usage is TRBJ2-1; D is perhaps TRBD2 (7 bases). Looked up from germline, CDR1 is SGDLS and CDR2 is YYNGEE. The germline V and J ends were trimmed by 3 bases and 3 bases, with 19 bases remaining between them. The CDR3 covers 17 residues. CDR3 amino acids: CASSALVGGGRYNEQFF. Written as DNA, the CDR3 is TGTGCCAGCAGCGCGCTTGTCGGCGGGGGCCGCTACAATGAGCAGTTCTTC. Drawing the rest from reference TRBV9 and TRBJ2-1, the complete variable domain is DSGVTQTPKHLITATGQRVTLRCSPRSGDLSVYWYQQSLDQGLQFLIQYYNGEERAKGNILERFSAQQFPDLHSELNLSSLELGDSALYFCASSALVGGGRYNEQFFGPGTRLTVL.

Many counts were recorded for this clonotype. The chain couples TRBV7-2 to TRBJ2-7; 7 bases match TRBD2. This CDR3 is built from 14 residues. V lost 9 bases, J lost 2 bases, and 10 bases stayed unmatched. Germline V gene lookup returns CDR1 SGHTA and CDR2 FQGNSA. CDR3: CASRSGSGPYEQYF. CDR3 sequence (DNA): TGTGCCAGTCGCAGCGGTAGCGGGCCCTACGAGCAGTACTTC.

The V gene is TRBV18, the J gene TRBJ2-7; either TRBD1 or TRBD2 may supply D (5 bases each). The germline V gene encodes CDR1 KGHSH and CDR2 LQKENI. The CDR3 is made up of 16 amino acids. V lost 1 base and J 5 bases, leaving 18 bases between the germline ends. CDR3 residues: CASSPRAGAKRNEQYF. The CDR3 region has the DNA TGTGCCAGCTCACCACGGGCCGGGGCGAAAAGAAACGAGCAGTACTTC.

This clonotype has a count of ten or more. The chain is built from TRBV20-1 and TRBJ2-3, with 7 bases that match TRBD2. Germline loops: CDR1 DFQATT, CDR2 SNEGSKA (reference sequence). The CDR3 extends over 15 amino acids. The CDR3 loop is CSTPHRSGVTDTQYF. DNA of the CDR3: TGCAGCACCCCGCACCGGAGCGGGGTCACAGATACGCAGTATTTT.

This clonotype was counted many times. V and J are TRBV5-1 and TRBJ2-3; D is possibly TRBD1 (5 bases). The CDR3 loop spans 15 amino acids. Trimming stripped 4 bases from V and 6 bases from J, with 18 bases between. Germline CDR1 and CDR2: SGHRS and YFSETQ. CDR3 DNA: TGCGCCAGCAGCCCCGCAGGGCTCTTGATGGATACGCAGTATTTT. Its protein product is CASSPAGLLMDTQYF.

This clonotype appeared a few times. The chain joins TRBV7-2 to TRBJ2-1; 8 bases agree with TRBD2. In germline, CDR1 is SGHTA, CDR2 FQGNSA. The CDR3 covers 15 residues. V lost 2 bases and J lost 5; bases outside the gene matches: 5. Written as DNA, the CDR3 is TGTGCCAGCAGCTTAAGAGCGGGGGAAAACAATGAGCAGTTCTTC. Translated, it gives CASSLRAGENNEQFF.

The chain combines TRBV20-1 with TRBJ2-3; D uncertain. The CDR3 length is 15 residues. Germline loops: CDR1 DFQATT, CDR2 SNEGSKA (reference sequence). V was clipped by 1 base and J by 7 bases, with 18 bases between them. The CDR3 spells CSARVPALGGNTQYF. For the CDR3, the DNA is TGCAGTGCTAGAGTTCCCGCATTAGGTGGAAATACGCAGTATTTT.

This clonotype was counted ten times or more. The gene calls are TRBV7-2 and TRBJ1-5; D is uncertain. Germline assignment: CDR1 SGHTA and CDR2 FQGNSA. V dropped 5 bases and J dropped 6 bases, with 11 bases sitting between them. There are 13 residues in the CDR3. Written as DNA, the CDR3 is TGTGCCAGCAGCCGCGGGCCAATTCAGCCCCAGCATTTT. Protein: CASSRGPIQPQHF.

This clonotype occurred many times. The V and J genes are TRBV20-1 and TRBJ1-2, with D possibly being TRBD1 (6 bases). CDR1 and CDR2 (germline): DFQATT, SNEGSKA (reference sequence). The length of the CDR3 is 13 residues. V gave up 3 bases and J gave up 8 bases, with 16 bases separating them. Here the CDR3 DNA reads TGCAGTGCTAGGGCTACAGGGAGCGGCGGCTACACCTTC. It codes for CSARATGSGGYTF.

Ten or more counts support this clonotype. The chain employs TRBV18 and TRBJ2-7; D perhaps matches TRBD2 (5 bases). Trimming stripped 3 bases from V and 5 bases from J, with 11 bases between. CDR3 length equals 13 residues. The germline V gene has CDR1 KGHSH and CDR2 LQKENI. The CDR3 DNA is TGTGCCAGCTCACCCGCGGGTGGGAACGAGCAGTACTTC. This sequence encodes CASSPAGGNEQYF.

This clonotype was seen more than once but under ten times. This chain connects TRBV11-2 to TRBJ1-6; D possibly corresponds to TRBD1 (5 bases). The CDR3 is 16 amino acids. V was pared by 5 bases and J by 9 bases, with 20 bases between. Looked up from germline, CDR1 is SGHAT and CDR2 is FQNNGV. The DNA of the CDR3 is TGTGCCAGCAGCGAAGAGGGGCAGGCCCGGAGTTCACCCCTCCACTTT. Protein: CASSEEGQARSSPLHF.

Many counts were recorded for this clonotype. This chain links TRBV7-2 with TRBJ2-1; 10 bases map to TRBD2. V lost 6 bases to trimming and J lost 2 bases; unmatched junction nucleotides: 4. Looked up from germline, CDR1 is SGHTA and CDR2 is FQGNSA. This CDR3 comprises 15 residues. The CDR3 protein is CASRRAGGPYNEQFF. The CDR3 DNA sequence: TGTGCCAGCAGACGAGCGGGGGGGCCCTACAATGAGCAGTTCTTC.